This T cell receptor beta chain was profiled in a study of T cell responses to AZD1222 COVID-19 vaccine listed by TCRdb under 2021. Regarding the research as a whole: A total of more than 230 trial participants underwent TCR sequencing, of whom 207 had received two doses of AZD1222 and 26 had received two doses of the MenACWY control vaccine. Trial participants were enrolled by age into 18-55, 56-69 and 70-plus year subgroups, with roughly 160, 29 and 62 TCR-sequenced participants respectively. Broader findings and caveats from the paper: A significant rise in spike-specific TCR breadth and depth was observed after two AZD1222 doses relative to day 0 and relative to MenACWY recipients. Participants were mostly white British and included more females than males, and it was suggested by the authors that clonal diversity may have been underestimated. In the small 56-69-year group, the increase in depth fell short of significance, most likely because of low power. Reportedly, close to half of the unique spike-specific TCRs recognized epitopes lying outside the regions that are mutated in the B.1.351 and B.1.1.7 variants. Vaccine-associated CD4 TCRs spanned the whole spike protein, with dominant responses in regions 160-218 and 743-854. Because no day 14 peak-response samples were available, repertoires were characterized only after the peak T cell response. Conclusions about previously exposed vaccinees were limited because only six AZD1222 recipients were SARS-CoV-2 seropositive at baseline.

The CDR3 regions of human TCRbeta chains were analyzed by immunosequencing. In the authors' own workflow: TCRs in the repertoires were compared against a reference library of SARS-CoV-2-specific TCRs that had been generated with the MIRA antigen-specificity platform. Breadth meant the fraction of unique TCRs that were SARS-CoV-2-associated, whereas depth meant the fraction of total T cells that were SARS-CoV-2-associated. Using the MIRA data, each spike-specific TCR was mapped to the spike region that the TCR reacts to and placed in a CD4 or CD8 class. Log10-transformed breadth and depth values were compared by one-way ANOVA with Sidak's multiple comparisons tests. The table comes from immuneACCESS by way of TCRdb, which keeps in-frame sequences with V and J called. Part of the clones is missing from these tables; in studies checked, under half for an unresolved V gene and the rest for unknown reasons. V and J calls and clone size are given by that table; D and trimming were obtained from the DNA. Recorded for this sample are under 170,000 clones; more than 90% of them occurred a single time. Approximately 3.3% of the sample is in the top ten clones.

This clone was found once. No cognate antigen has been identified for it. No clone much larger than this one lies a single base away; base qualities are absent. Cut back by 5 bases and 0 bases, the V and J ends lie 14 bases apart. The CDR3 runs 16 residues from the cysteine to the phenylalanine. The CDR3 DNA has 48 bases and is translated from base 1. In the germline V gene, CDR1 corresponds to SGHTA and CDR2 to FQGNSA. Read against the paper, the sample's time point label means: about 28 days (+/-7) after the second vaccine dose. Because spike-specific TCR depth and breadth did not differ between the two schedules, AZD1222 recipients who got a second dose at roughly 4 weeks were pooled with those who got a second dose at roughly 12 weeks. Vaccinee samples were obtained from the UK trials COV001 and COV002, which included a single-blind randomized controlled phase 2/3 trial of AZD1222 (ChAdOx1 nCoV-19) in healthy adults. For TCRbeta chain sequencing, PBMC samples were collected from trial participants at day 0 and at day 28 after the second dose.

This TCR came from an adult who received the AZD1222 COVID-19 vaccine. Specimen: peripheral blood, collected 28 days after the second AZD1222 dose. The rearrangement joined TRBV7-2 to TRBJ1-5, and possibly TRBD1, on 6 matching bases. For the CDR3, the sequence is CASSTRRGGSNQPQHF. In nucleotides, the sequence is TGTGCCAGCAGCACCCGTAGAGGGGGTAGCAATCAGCCCCAGCATTTT.